This T cell receptor beta chain comes out of a study of cytomegalovirus exposure and HLA in healthy donors (TCRdb year 2017). The study in broad terms: An earlier analysis of approximately 590 of the donors reported 276 Gb of sequence data and 100 million to 130 million unique TCR beta sequences from 150 million to 200 million T cells. An early release covering roughly 600 HLA-typed donors comprised approximately 290 gigabases of sequencing data and tens of millions of unique TCR sequences. Of the roughly 410 genotyped donors, approximately 81% were placed in the genetic ancestry cluster associated with self-reported Caucasian donors. The study was designed to test whether signatures of past pathogen exposure could be identified by cataloging public T cell receptors. The study profiled the T cell repertoires of fewer than 850 subjects by immunosequencing and related them to cytomegalovirus serostatus. In addition to the first cohort of about 650 subjects, a separate validation cohort of some 120 different subjects was used. To predict cytomegalovirus infection status, the study combined high-throughput TCR immunosequencing, statistical association of individual TCRs with disease status, and machine learning. A later analysis re-examined previously published TCR beta repertoires from 600 to 700 donors and added high-resolution HLA genotyping to investigate patterns of TCR occurrence. The later analysis used no new phenotypic data to find candidate immune exposures, relying instead on TCR beta sequences and their occurrence across donors. An earlier analysis of approximately 640 of the donors applied high-throughput TCR beta sequencing to assess whether each TCR beta V gene segment acted as functional or pseudogenic. Donor age, sex, ethnicity and CMV serostatus were collected together with the repertoire data. Genome-wide SNP genotypes for about three fifths of the 666 donors were used in a later genetic analysis, which treated that subset as a discovery cohort. Every discovery cohort repertoire had been produced on one sequencing platform. Class I and class II HLA loci were covered by the typing at four-digit resolution. Typing coverage differed by locus: A, B, C, DRB1 and DQB1 were typed in roughly 620-640 donors, DQA1 in roughly 500, DPA1 in around 600, and DPB1 in 472. Five DR-DQ haplotypes were handled as single units for association and clustering because linkage in the cohort was strong. Across around 400 genotyped donors of the cohort, an average of about 220,000 unique TCR beta nucleotide sequences per donor were sequenced, and around 19% of those sequences were non-productive. Beyond this particular receptor, the publication reports: The only immune exposure information available for the cohort was CMV serostatus. The presence/absence analyses assumed that sequencing depth was roughly uniform across donors, and that assumption may not be true. The authors suggested that the approach could potentially be generalized to other disease states and immunological phenotypes. Assigning TCR associations to individual alleles was difficult when HLA alleles, especially DR and DQ, strongly co-occurred. A later analysis found that HLA-associated TCR beta chains were more clonally expanded and had lower generation probabilities than equally common non-associated chains. In an earlier analysis of some 640 of the donors, most TCR beta V segments were observed in productive rearrangements about 87% or about 30% of the time, broadly matching IMGT annotations. A few of the identified cytomegalovirus-associated TCR beta chains were confirmed in vitro to be specific for cytomegalovirus antigens. A total of fewer than 200 TCR beta chains were listed by the study as associated with cytomegalovirus. While some public TCRs were present in many individuals, most TCR sequences turned up only very rarely across donors. Specific HLA alleles were associated with 16,951 TCR beta sequences at a false discovery rate of 0.05 in a later analysis. Because counts were too low, more than 15 rarely observed V segments, including chromosome 9 orphons, were excluded from the earlier analysis of several hundred of the donors. Cytomegalovirus status was reported to be diagnosed by the classifier with high specificity and sensitivity in both the original and validation cohorts. An association between a missense DCLRE1C variant and V-gene and J-gene trimming of TCR beta chains was found in a later genetic analysis and replicated in an independent cohort. This cohort had only TCR beta chains sequenced, and the lack of alpha or paired-chain data limited which features could be detected. In a later analysis, TCR association rates were found to vary across HLA loci, with the most associated TCRs seen for DRB1 alleles and the fewest for HLA-C alleles. A cluster of highly shared sequence variants was judged likely to be a technical artifact of the sequencing pipeline. A later analysis reported that several top co-occurrence clusters appeared linked to parvovirus B19, influenza, CMV and Epstein-Barr virus. Because HLA typing was unavailable for some donors at each locus, only the typed subset was used in association tests. A later analysis found that most CMV-associated TCR beta chains appeared HLA-restricted, with HLA associations seemingly driven largely by CMV exposure. The 87-base-pair reads could not distinguish some IMGT-functional V segments, including TRBV6-2 and TRBV6-3, so those segments were excluded. A further reported finding was that TCR beta sequences accurately predicted the HLA-A and HLA-B alleles for most subjects in the first cohort. Linkage disequilibrium might explain the correlated functional status among segregating V segments, but an unknown experimental factor could not be excluded. Compared with the 666-donor mean, donors in an Asian-associated ancestry cluster had fewer N-insertions in productive TCRs, according to a later genetic analysis.

The method was the immunoSEQ multiplex PCR assay. For the multiplex PCR, a mixture combining 60 forward primers for TCR Vbeta segments and 13 reverse primers for TCR Jbeta segments was used. The CDR3 region of rearranged TCR beta genes was amplified from genomic DNA with a multiplex PCR assay. Amplified TCR beta libraries were sequenced as 87-base-pair reads on the Illumina HiSeq System. In the source study's methods: A later analysis tallied 75 million to 85 million unique TCR beta chains across the roughly 610 repertoires, and approximately 11 million of those chains were shared by two or more donors. Raw reads were error-corrected and collapsed into unique sequences by a nearest-neighbor algorithm in which closely related sequences were merged to remove PCR and sequencing errors. To assign V, D and J gene segments, CDR3 sequences were aligned to IMGT reference sequences. For a sequence to be retained, a match of at least six nucleotides was required to both a V gene segment and a J gene segment. Rearrangements were classified as productive when the CDR3 lacked stop codons and remained in frame with V and J, and all other rearrangements were classified as non-productive. CDR3 was defined by IMGT convention, running from the second conserved V-encoded cysteine to the conserved J-encoded phenylalanine. The earlier analysis of about 640 of the donors excluded any sequence lacking an unambiguous match to a single V gene segment. In an earlier analysis of about 590 of the donors, a V segment was called functional when productive rearrangements were above 56.7%, and segregating when the standard deviation between donors exceeded 5%. A statistical classification framework was built for diagnosing cytomegalovirus status from the catalog of TCR beta chain sequences. In a later analysis, V and J genes were assigned by comparing TCR nucleotide sequences against IMGT/GENE-DB human TR gene sequences. Using the TCRdist pipeline, a later analysis assigned CDR3 sequences along with most-parsimonious VDJ recombination scenarios. In a later analysis, every TCR beta chain was defined by the combination of its CDR3 amino acid sequence and its V-gene family, and reads without a unique V-gene family were dropped. As a way to deal with suspected cross-contamination and a sequencing artifact, a later analysis dropped hundreds of nucleotide sequences that were highly shared and had low generation probability. For each public chain, a later analysis derived a clonal expansion index from normalized ranks of inferred template counts within each repertoire. A later analysis computed generation probabilities with a VDJ recombination model fitted to out-of-frame rearrangements, and checked the results against IGoR. In a later analysis, TCR-TCR, TCR-HLA and TCR-CMV co-occurrence was scored with hypergeometric tests, and a repertoire-size bias correction was applied to TCR pairs. A later analysis estimated false discovery rates by permuting HLA or CMV assignments 20 times. In a later analysis, co-occurring TCRs were grouped using DBSCAN, and TCRdist sequence similarity was added for clustering within HLA-allele-positive subsets. Repertoires with fewer than 30,000 or more than 120,000 public chains were left out of co-occurrence clustering, as were about 5 repertoires with anomalous nucleotide sharing. TCRdb retrieved this table from immuneACCESS and kept in-frame rearrangements only. Not all clones are present; in checked studies, unresolved V genes account for under half, and no reason is known for the remainder. V and J calls plus clone size are reproduced from that table; the DNA served to infer D and trimming. Across this sample there are over 75,000 clones, with roughly 79% seen only once. Clones ranked in the top ten supply approximately 6% of the sample.

The cohort was made up of roughly 670 healthy bone marrow donors. Cohort members were all nominally healthy when sampled, although unrecorded immune exposures were likely present. The donor was CMV seronegative and belonged to the group of several hundred seronegative cohort members. A peripheral blood sample was collected from each donor, and TCR beta sequencing was performed on peripheral blood mononuclear cells. The Qiagen DNeasy Blood Extraction Kit was used to extract genomic DNA from the blood cell samples. The germline V gene (reference sequence) supplies CDR1 SGHKS and CDR2 YYEKEE. V is pruned by 0 bases and J by 1 base, leaving 9 bases of the junction without a gene match. Taken from cysteine to phenylalanine, the CDR3 has 17 residues. The sequence is cut down to CDR3 DNA, 51 bases in frame from base 1. Of note for this clone: The antigen it binds to is not known. Base qualities are not at hand, and no much larger clone is one base apart.

Sequencing was done on a sample of PBMCs. The clonotype comes from a female donor in good health and CMV-seronegative. The V and J segments used are TRBV5-5 and TRBJ2-7; 8 middle bases align to TRBD1. The DNA sequence reads TGTGCCAGCAGCTTGGCCGGGAACAGGGGGTATTCCTACGAGCAGTACTTC. Its translation reads: CASSLAGNRGYSYEQYF.